This passage covers 22 T cell receptor beta chains from one sample sequenced in a study of vaccination and CD4 T cells after COVID-19. These receptors' antigens are unknown. Sequenced with the Oncomine TCR Beta short-read assay was DNA taken from cultured CD4+ T cells. TCRdb re-called the PCR reads through MiXCR, storing one row per CDR3 protein. The sample records 15,000 or so distinct CDR3 sequences, 65% to 85% being singletons. Treatment here: roughly nine-day PBMC culture with coronavirus spike peptide pools or control peptides (ViraFEST assay). The sequenced material came from CD4+ T cells from blood, cultured in vitro. Receptor source: a human donor who had recovered from COVID-19.

This chain joins TRBV20-1 and TRBJ1-5; unclear D gene. Germline-derived CDR1 and CDR2 are DFQATT and SNEGSKA (reference sequence). V was shortened by 3 bases and J by 0 bases, with 6 bases between the two germline ends. The CDR3 is made up of 13 amino acids. CDR3 sequence reads: CSARVYSNQPQHF. The CDR3, as DNA: TGCAGTGCTAGGGTCTATAGCAATCAGCCCCAGCATTTT.

V is TRBV20-1 and J is TRBJ1-5, with 7 bases fitting TRBD1. The germline CDR1 and CDR2 sequences are DFQATT and SNEGSKA (reference sequence). V was pared by 0 bases and J by 4 bases, with 12 bases of the junction left unmatched. CDR3 length equals 17 residues. For the CDR3, the DNA is TGCAGTGCTAGAGATGTCCGGTTCGGGACAGATAATCAGCCCCAGCATTTT. This codes for CSARDVRFGTDNQPQHF.

This rearrangement joins TRBV7-9 to TRBJ1-6; 8 bases are shared with TRBD1. The length of the CDR3 is 13 residues. V was pared by 6 bases and J by 10 bases, with 5 bases of the junction left unmatched. Germline V gene data show CDR1 as SEHNR and CDR2 as FQNEAQ (reference sequence). The CDR3 DNA reads as TGTGCCAGCAGTTCGACAGGGGAATCACCCCTCCACTTT. Translation gives CASSSTGESPLHF.

This clonotype was found a few times. V gene TRBV7-2 combines with J gene TRBJ1-2; D ambiguous. The germline gives CDR1 SGHTA, CDR2 FQGNSA. The V and J ends lost 1 base and 4 bases respectively, with 10 bases between them. This CDR3 contains 14 residues. The chain's CDR3 is CASSLVLAGYGYTF. CDR3 nucleotide sequence: TGTGCCAGCAGCTTAGTTCTGGCCGGCTATGGCTACACCTTC.

V usage is TRBV28 and J usage is TRBJ2-5; D remains ambiguous. Germline CDR1 reads MDHEN; CDR2 reads SYDVKM. The V gene lost 6 bases and the J gene lost 5 bases, with 13 bases spanning the gap. CDR3 length: 13 residues. The CDR3 is CASSYPAVETQYF. CDR3 in DNA: TGTGCCAGCAGCTACCCCGCGGTCGAGACCCAGTACTTC. The full variable domain, its missing parts supplied by reference TRBV28 and TRBJ2-5, is DVKVTQSSRYLVKRTGEKVFLECVQDMDHENMFWYRQDPGLGLRLIYFSYDVKMKEKGDIPEGYSVSREKKERFSLILESASTNQTSMYLCASSYPAVETQYFGPGTRLLVL.

The chain uses TRBV6-1 and TRBJ1-5; D gene uncertain. Deletions cut 6 bases from V and 2 bases from J, with 14 bases between. The germline V gene has CDR1 MNHNS and CDR2 SASEGT. The CDR3 spans 15 residues. The CDR3 coding sequence is TGTGCCAGCAGCTCTACTTCGAGCGGCAATCAGCCCCAGCATTTT. Translated, it gives CASSSTSSGNQPQHF.

V gene TRBV7-2 combines with J gene TRBJ1-3; D is unresolved. Germline-derived CDR1 and CDR2 are SGHTA and FQGNSA. Trimming removed 3 bases from V and 8 bases from J, with 11 bases in between. This CDR3 region has 13 residues. CDR3 region: CASSFYLEDTIYF. The CDR3 DNA reads as TGTGCCAGCAGCTTTTACTTGGAAGACACCATATATTTT. The entire variable domain, with the rest obtained from reference TRBV7-2 and TRBJ1-3, is as follows: GAGVSQSPSNKVTEKGKDVELRCDPISGHTALYWYRQSLGQGLEFLIYFQGNSAPDKSGLPSDRFSAERTGGSVSTLTIQRTQQEDSAVYLCASSFYLEDTIYFGEGSWLTVV.

This clonotype appeared a few times. The CDR3 spells CASSLGQPGNQPQHF. CDR3 sequence (DNA): TGTGCCAGCAGCTTGGGCCAACCTGGCAATCAGCCCCAGCATTTT. The J gene is TRBJ1-5, the V gene TRBV7-2; D uncertain. The CDR3 totals 15 residues. Germline V CDR1 and CDR2: SGHTA, FQGNSA. V was cut by 3 bases and J by 2 bases, with 11 bases left in between.

The chain recombines TRBV6-5 with TRBJ1-1; D ambiguous. Trimming cost V 2 bases and J 5 bases, with 15 bases left between them. This CDR3 has 15 residues. CDR1 and CDR2 from the germline V gene are MNHEY and SVGAGI. The CDR3 DNA is TGTGCCAGCAGTTACGTGGGAAGGGTGGAGACTGAAGCTTTCTTT. It translates to CASSYVGRVETEAFF.

The V gene is TRBV2, the J gene TRBJ2-3, with D tentatively TRBD1 or TRBD2 (5 bases each). Trimming removed 4 bases at V and 1 base at J, with 15 bases between. The CDR3 is made up of 16 amino acids. Germline V lookup: CDR1 SNHLY, CDR2 FYNNEI. CDR3: CASSGGGGLGTDTQYF. The CDR3 DNA reads TGTGCCAGCAGTGGTGGTGGGGGATTGGGCACAGATACGCAGTATTTT.

By share, this clonotype counts as large. V and J are TRBV23-1 and TRBJ2-3, with 8 bases matching TRBD2. TRBV23-1 has ORF status, its function being uncertain. Losses at the gene ends were 4 bases for V and 0 bases for J; bases not matched to a gene: 6. This CDR3 has 16 amino acids. CDR3 protein: CASSRNVAGSTDTQYF. As DNA, the CDR3 is TGCGCCAGCAGTCGCAATGTAGCGGGGAGCACAGATACGCAGTATTTT.

CDR3 in DNA: TGTGCCAGCAGAGAGGGAGGCTCCTACGAGCAGTACTTC. Translation: CASREGGSYEQYF. The J gene is TRBJ2-7, the V gene TRBV7-3; tentatively, D is TRBD2 (6 bases). This CDR3 region has 13 residues. Trimming took 6 bases from V and 0 from J, leaving 9 bases between them. Germline CDR1 SGHTA, CDR2 FQGTGA.

This clonotype has only one observation. This sequence joins TRBV19 and TRBJ1-5, with 7 nucleotides matching TRBD1. CDR1 is LNHDA and CDR2 is SQIVND in the germline V gene (reference sequence). The CDR3 runs to 16 residues. Germline trimming cut 6 bases from V and 0 bases from J; bases unmatched to any gene: 8. CDR3 bases: TGTGCCAGTAGCCTACGGACAGGAGTTAGCAATCAGCCCCAGCATTTT. It yields the protein CASSLRTGVSNQPQHF.

V gene TRBV23-1 combines with J gene TRBJ2-1; D remains unclear. TRBV23-1 is recorded as an ORF, its role being uncertain. Trimming pared 1 base from V and 12 bases from J, leaving 13 bases between. This CDR3 comprises 13 residues. DNA of the CDR3: TGCGCCAGCAGTCAATTATCGGTTTATGGGCAGTTCTTC. Amino acid sequence: CASSQLSVYGQFF.

The genes are TRBV7-3 and TRBJ2-3, with 11 bases fitting TRBD2. CDR1 and CDR2 from the germline V gene are SGHTA and FQGTGA. V dropped 0 bases and J dropped 4; count of bases not matched to a gene: 0. The CDR3 is 15 residues long. This CDR3 is CASSLTLAGADTQYF. CDR3 nucleotide sequence: TGTGCCAGCAGCTTAACACTAGCGGGAGCAGATACGCAGTATTTT.

By share, this clonotype counts as hyperexpanded. The chain links TRBV10-3 to TRBJ1-1, with 7 bases matching TRBD1. Trimming cost V 4 bases and J 1 base; bases outside gene matches: 9. The germline CDR1 and CDR2 sequences are ENHRY and SYGVKD. CDR3 length: 16 residues. This chain's CDR3 is CAISARDSNSNTEAFF. DNA for the CDR3: TGTGCCATCAGTGCCCGGGACAGCAACTCGAACACTGAAGCTTTCTTT.

The genes are TRBV20-1 and TRBJ2-7; TRBD2 aligns across 7 bases. Trimming at V came to 6 bases and at J to 4 bases, leaving 9 bases not matched to a gene. This CDR3 has 13 residues. From germline, CDR1 is DFQATT and CDR2 SNEGSKA (reference sequence). The CDR3 bases are TGCAGTGCCCCCCAAGCGGGATTATACGAGCAGTACTTC. This translates into CSAPQAGLYEQYF.

This chain links TRBV6-5 with TRBJ1-2; the D gene is possibly TRBD1 (5 bases). The ends were cut back, 3 bases at V and 4 bases at J, with 12 bases in the middle. This CDR3 is 14 amino acids long. Germline CDR1 MNHEY, CDR2 SVGAGI. CDR3 amino acids: CASSYNSGGYGYTF. The CDR3 DNA reads TGTGCCAGCAGTTATAATTCCGGGGGCTATGGCTACACCTTC.

The chain joins TRBV7-9 to TRBJ2-5; a weak D match, TRBD1 (6 bases). Trimming stripped 5 bases from V and 5 bases from J, with 12 bases between. The length of the CDR3 is 13 residues. Germline values: CDR1 SEHNR, CDR2 FQNEAQ (reference sequence). The CDR3 is CASSPGVVETQYF. CDR3 nucleotides: TGTGCCAGCAGCCCAGGGGTGGTGGAGACCCAGTACTTC. The full variable domain, in which reference TRBV7-9 and TRBJ2-5 provide the parts outside the CDR3, is DTGVSQNPRHKITKRGQNVTFRCDPISEHNRLYWYRQTLGQGPEFLTYFQNEAQLEKSRLLSDRFSAERPKGSFSTLEIQRTEQGDSAMYLCASSPGVVETQYFGPGTRLLVL.

The V call is TRBV6-1, the J call TRBJ1-2; 8 bases align to TRBD1. Germline CDR1 MNHNS, CDR2 SASEGT. The CDR3 runs to 16 residues. The V and J ends lost 0 bases and 4 bases, in that order; junction bases with no gene match: 7. The CDR3 DNA sequence: TGTGCCAGCAGTGAAGCAGGGACAGGACTTACCTATGGCTACACCTTC. It is translated as CASSEAGTGLTYGYTF.

The chain uses TRBV2 and TRBJ1-6; weak D call: TRBD1 (5 bases). V was clipped by 5 bases and J by 8 bases, with 13 bases between them. CDR3 length: 14 residues. Germline loops: CDR1 SNHLY, CDR2 FYNNEI. CDR3 sequence reads: CASSRDREDSPLHF. CDR3 coding DNA: TGTGCCAGCAGTCGGGACCGGGAGGATTCACCCCTCCACTTT. Full variable domain (missing parts from reference TRBV2 and TRBJ1-6): EPEVTQTPSHQVTQMGQEVILRCVPISNHLYFYWYRQILGQKVEFLVSFYNNEISEKSEIFDDQFSVERPDGSNFTLKIRSTKLEDSAMYFCASSRDREDSPLHFGNGTRLTVT.

V gene TRBV6-2 or TRBV6-3 combines with J gene TRBJ1-5, with D possibly being TRBD1 (6 bases). V lost 6 bases to trimming and J lost 6 bases, with 15 bases between them. The germline V gene has CDR1 MNHEY and CDR2 SVGEGT. This CDR3 has 14 residues. CDR3 sequence (DNA): TGTGCCAGCAGGGGAAGACAGGCTAGTCAGCCCCAGCATTTT. Its translation: CASRGRQASQPQHF.